This T cell receptor (beta chain) was obtained from a study of Graves' ophthalmopathy and Graves' hyperthyroidism. The PBMCs originated from more than 8 ml of fresh peripheral blood. The authors amplified TCR beta CDR3 regions, and they did so from RNA transcripts for repertoire sequencing. The authors performed first-round RT-PCR with HTBI primers and then a second-round multiplex PCR. MiXCR, run by TCRdb on the multiplex PCR reads, gives a single entry per CDR3 protein. This repertoire shows 650,000 to 900,000 distinct CDR3 sequences, around 40% found once; its top ten account for about 40%. The material sequenced was peripheral blood. The receptor's source is an adult man with Graves' ophthalmopathy.

The CDR3 DNA follows: TGTGCCAGCAGCCAAGATGCGTCGGGGAGGGGTGAAGCTTTCTTT. It translates to CASSQDASGRGEAFF. The chain recombines TRBV7-8 with TRBJ1-1; D perhaps matches TRBD1 (5 bases). The V and J ends lost 5 bases and 7 bases respectively, with 20 bases between them. The CDR3 runs to 15 residues. Germline CDR1 reads SGHVS; CDR2 reads FQNEAQ.